This T cell receptor beta chain was captured in a study of cytomegalovirus exposure and HLA in healthy donors. Study-level background: Among the roughly 370 genotyped donors, more than 70% were placed in the Caucasian-associated ancestry cluster. Study-level points and caveats: Cytomegalovirus association was assigned to approximately 180 TCR beta chains. In a later analysis, an Asian-associated ancestry cluster reportedly showed fewer N-insertions than the approximately 670-donor mean. The HLA-A and HLA-B alleles of most subjects were reportedly predicted accurately from TCR beta sequences.

The PCR had 60 Vbeta and 13 Jbeta primers. This table comes from immunoSEQ multiplex PCR, and its TCRdb copy is limited to in-frame clones, with some not included. The table lists some 150,000 clones, roughly four fifths of them singletons. A word on this clone: Its antigen is unknown.

The sample taken for sequencing was PBMCs. The TCR comes from a man aged 30 to 39 in good health and CMV-seropositive.

As DNA, the CDR3 is TGTGCCAGTAGGGGGCGGACTAATGAAAAACTGTTTTTT. Its protein product is CASRGRTNEKLFF. The chain couples TRBV19 to TRBJ1-4, with D possibly matching TRBD1 (5 bases). Germline V gives CDR1 LNHDA, CDR2 SQIVND (reference sequence). Trimming removed 6 bases at V and 2 bases at J, with 7 bases between. CDR3 size: 13 residues.